This TCR beta chain appears in the sequencing data of a study of early T cells in non-severe SARS-CoV-2 infection. Study background: The chains were unpaired, and the sequenced material was bulk RNA from unsorted whole blood.

This clonotype has ten or more counts. The antigen is unknown. Deletions cut 0 bases from V and 0 bases from J, with 3 bases between. Germline CDR1 is SQVTM and CDR2 is ANQGSEA. The CDR3 sequence is 13 residues long. Study results and caveats: Comparison of clonotypes with VDJdb favored anti-spike CD8 responses while missing private and CD4 specificities.

Unique molecular identifiers were added to individual cDNA molecules. In TCRdb, the 5' RACE reads were re-called with MiXCR into one record per CDR3 protein. The table records fewer than 65,000 distinct CDR3 sequences, roughly 7.8% of them present only once. This chain links TRBV29-1 with TRBJ1-5; D remains unclear. Sequences were derived from whole blood, sampled at baseline. This clonotype originated in an adult who was a healthcare worker with PCR-confirmed SARS-CoV-2 infection or an uninfected control (not recorded which). Here the CDR3 reads CSVEENSNQPQHF. As DNA, the CDR3 is TGCAGCGTTGAAGAGAATAGCAATCAGCCCCAGCATTTT.